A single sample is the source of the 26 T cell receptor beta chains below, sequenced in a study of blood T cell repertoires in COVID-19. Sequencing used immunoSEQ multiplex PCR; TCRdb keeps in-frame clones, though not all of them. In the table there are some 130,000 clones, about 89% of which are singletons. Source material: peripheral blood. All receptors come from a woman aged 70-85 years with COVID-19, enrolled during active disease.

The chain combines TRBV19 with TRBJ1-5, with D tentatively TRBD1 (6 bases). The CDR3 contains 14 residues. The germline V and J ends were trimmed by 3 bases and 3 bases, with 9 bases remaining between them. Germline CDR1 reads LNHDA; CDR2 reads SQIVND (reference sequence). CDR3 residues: CASSIGDNNQPQHF. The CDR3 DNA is TGTGCCAGTAGTATTGGGGACAACAATCAGCCCCAGCATTTT.

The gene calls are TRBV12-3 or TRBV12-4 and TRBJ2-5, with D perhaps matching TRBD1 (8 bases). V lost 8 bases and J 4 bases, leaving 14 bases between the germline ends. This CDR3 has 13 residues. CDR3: CASLQGGGETQYF. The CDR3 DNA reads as TGTGCCAGCCTACAGGGGGGGGGAGAGACCCAGTACTTC.

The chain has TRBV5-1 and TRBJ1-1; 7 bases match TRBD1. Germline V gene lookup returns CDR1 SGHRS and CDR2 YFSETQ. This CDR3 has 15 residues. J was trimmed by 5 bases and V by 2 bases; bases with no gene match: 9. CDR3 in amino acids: CASSFRQGRRTEAFF. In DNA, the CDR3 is TGCGCCAGCAGCTTCCGACAGGGTCGACGTACTGAAGCTTTCTTT.

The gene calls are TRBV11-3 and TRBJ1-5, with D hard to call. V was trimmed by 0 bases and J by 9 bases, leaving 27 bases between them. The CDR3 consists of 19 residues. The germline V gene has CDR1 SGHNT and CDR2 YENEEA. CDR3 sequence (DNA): TGTGCCAGCAGCTTAGATCGGTTATTTCCTTTTATTAAGTCAGGGCCCCAGCATTTT. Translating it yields CASSLDRLFPFIKSGPQHF.

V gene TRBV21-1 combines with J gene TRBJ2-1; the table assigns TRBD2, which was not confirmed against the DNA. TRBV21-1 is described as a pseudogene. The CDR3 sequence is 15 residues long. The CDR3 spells CASSTRTSGDNEQFF. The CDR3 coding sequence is TGTGCCAGCAGCACGCGGACTAGCGGGGACAATGAGCAGTTCTTC.

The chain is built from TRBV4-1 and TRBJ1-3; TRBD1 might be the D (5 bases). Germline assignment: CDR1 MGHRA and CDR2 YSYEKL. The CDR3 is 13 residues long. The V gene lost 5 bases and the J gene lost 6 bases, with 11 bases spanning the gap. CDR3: CASSRGGENTIYF. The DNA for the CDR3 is TGCGCCAGCAGCAGGGGAGGGGAAAACACCATATATTTT.

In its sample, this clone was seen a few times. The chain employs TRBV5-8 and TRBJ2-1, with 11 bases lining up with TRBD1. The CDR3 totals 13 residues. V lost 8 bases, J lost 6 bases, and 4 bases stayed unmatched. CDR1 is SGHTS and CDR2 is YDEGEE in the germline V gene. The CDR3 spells CARRDRGVNEQFF. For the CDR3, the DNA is TGTGCCAGACGGGACAGGGGGGTCAATGAGCAGTTCTTC.

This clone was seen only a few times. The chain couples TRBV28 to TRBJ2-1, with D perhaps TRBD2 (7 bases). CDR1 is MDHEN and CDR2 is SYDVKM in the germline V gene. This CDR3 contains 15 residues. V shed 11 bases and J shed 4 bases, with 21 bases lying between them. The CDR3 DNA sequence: TGTGCCGGAGGGGGGGGAGCGGGGATTTACAATGAGCAGTTCTTC. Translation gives CAGGGGAGIYNEQFF.

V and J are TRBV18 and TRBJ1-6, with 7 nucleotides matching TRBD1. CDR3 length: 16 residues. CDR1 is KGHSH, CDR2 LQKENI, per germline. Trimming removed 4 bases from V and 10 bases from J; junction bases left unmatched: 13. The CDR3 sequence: CASSLSQGVGWSPLHF. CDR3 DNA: TGTGCCAGCTCACTCTCCCAGGGGGTTGGATGGTCACCCCTCCACTTT.

CDR3 sequence (DNA): TGTGCCAGCAGCTTGTCTCCCCGTCACGAGCAGTACTTC. This sequence encodes CASSLSPRHEQYF. The rearrangement uses TRBV5-5 and TRBJ2-7; D is unclear. The CDR3 has 13 residues. V was cut by 1 base and J by 5 bases, with 10 bases left in between. The germline CDR1 and CDR2 sequences are SGHKS and YYEKEE (reference sequence). The full variable domain, completed using reference TRBV5-5 and TRBJ2-7, is DAGVTQSPTHLIKTRGQQVTLRCSPISGHKSVSWYQQVLGQGPQFIFQYYEKEERGRGNFPDRFSARQFPNYSSELNVNALLLGDSALYLCASSLSPRHEQYFGPGTRLTVT.

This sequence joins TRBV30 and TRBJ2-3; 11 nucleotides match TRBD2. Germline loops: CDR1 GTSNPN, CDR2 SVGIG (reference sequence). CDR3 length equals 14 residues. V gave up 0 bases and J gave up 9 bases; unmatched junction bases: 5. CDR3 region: CAWSVLAGVITQYF. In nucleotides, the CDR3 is TGTGCCTGGAGTGTACTAGCGGGGGTGATAACGCAGTATTTT. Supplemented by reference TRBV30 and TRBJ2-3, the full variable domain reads SQTIHQWPATLVQPVGSPLSLECTVEGTSNPNLYWYRQAAGRGLQLLFYSVGIGQISSEVPQNLSASRPQDRQFILSSKKLLLSDSGFYLCAWSVLAGVITQYFGPGTRLTVL.

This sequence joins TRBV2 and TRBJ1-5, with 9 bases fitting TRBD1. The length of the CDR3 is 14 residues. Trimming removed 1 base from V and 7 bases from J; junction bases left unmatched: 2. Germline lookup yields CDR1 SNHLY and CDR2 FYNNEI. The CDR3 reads CASSEDRGRQPQHF. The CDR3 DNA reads TGTGCCAGCAGTGAAGACAGGGGGCGGCAGCCCCAGCATTTT.

The CDR3 nucleotides read TGTGCCAGCACCCAACAGGGACCCACAGATACGCAGTATTTT. Protein: CASTQQGPTDTQYF. The V gene is TRBV28, the J gene TRBJ2-3; perhaps TRBD1 as D (6 bases). Germline values: CDR1 MDHEN, CDR2 SYDVKM. The CDR3 spans 14 residues. V lost 7 bases and J lost 2, with 13 bases in between.

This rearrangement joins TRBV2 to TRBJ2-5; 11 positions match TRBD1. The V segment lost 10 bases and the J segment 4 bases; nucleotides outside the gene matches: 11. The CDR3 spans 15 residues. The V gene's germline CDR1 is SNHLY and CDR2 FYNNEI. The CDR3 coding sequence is TGTGCCACTTTTCGTGGACAGGGGGCGGGAGAGACCCAGTACTTC. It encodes CATFRGQGAGETQYF.

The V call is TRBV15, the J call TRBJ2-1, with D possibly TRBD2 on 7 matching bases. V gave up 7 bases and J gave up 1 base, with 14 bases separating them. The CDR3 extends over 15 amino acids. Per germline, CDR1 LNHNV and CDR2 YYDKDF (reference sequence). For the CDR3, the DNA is TGTGCCACCAAGGGGGGGGCAGGTTCCTACAATGAGCAGTTCTTC. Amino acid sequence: CATKGGAGSYNEQFF.

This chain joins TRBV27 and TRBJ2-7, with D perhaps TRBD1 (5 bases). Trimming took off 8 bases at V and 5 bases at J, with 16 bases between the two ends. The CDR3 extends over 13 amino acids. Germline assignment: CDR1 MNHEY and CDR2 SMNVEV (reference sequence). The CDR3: CASQLRQTHEQYF. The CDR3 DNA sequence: TGTGCCAGCCAACTGAGACAGACCCACGAGCAGTACTTC.

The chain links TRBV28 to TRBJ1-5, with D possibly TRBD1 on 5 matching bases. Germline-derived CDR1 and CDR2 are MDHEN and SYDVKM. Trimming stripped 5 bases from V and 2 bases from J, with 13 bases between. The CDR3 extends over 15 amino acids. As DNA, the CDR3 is TGTGCCAGCAGTGGTCAGGGAAGGGGCAATCAGCCCCAGCATTTT. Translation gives CASSGQGRGNQPQHF.

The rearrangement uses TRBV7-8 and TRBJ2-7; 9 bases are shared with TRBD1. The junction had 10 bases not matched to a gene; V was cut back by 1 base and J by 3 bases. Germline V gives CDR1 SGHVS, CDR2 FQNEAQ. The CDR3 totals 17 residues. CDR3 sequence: CASSLDRGRFGIYEQYF. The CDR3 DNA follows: TGTGCCAGCAGCTTAGACAGGGGGCGCTTTGGAATCTACGAGCAGTACTTC. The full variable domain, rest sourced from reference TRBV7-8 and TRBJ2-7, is GAGVSQSPRYKVAKRGQDVALRCDPISGHVSLFWYQQALGQGPEFLTYFQNEAQLDKSGLPSDRFFAERPEGSVSTLKIQRTQQEDSAVYLCASSLDRGRFGIYEQYFGPGTRLTVT.

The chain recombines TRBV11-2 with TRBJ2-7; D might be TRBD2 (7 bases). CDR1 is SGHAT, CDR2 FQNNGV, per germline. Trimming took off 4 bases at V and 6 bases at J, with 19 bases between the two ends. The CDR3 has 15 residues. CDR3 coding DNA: TGTGCCAGCAGCTCCCGACTAGGGGGGGATCTCGAGCAGTACTTC. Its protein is CASSSRLGGDLEQYF.

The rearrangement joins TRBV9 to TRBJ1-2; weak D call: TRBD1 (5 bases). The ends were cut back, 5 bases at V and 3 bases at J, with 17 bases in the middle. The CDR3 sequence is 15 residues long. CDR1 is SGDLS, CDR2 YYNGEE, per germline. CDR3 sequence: CASSVAVGVDYGYTF. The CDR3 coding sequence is TGTGCCAGCAGTGTGGCGGTAGGGGTTGACTATGGCTACACCTTC.

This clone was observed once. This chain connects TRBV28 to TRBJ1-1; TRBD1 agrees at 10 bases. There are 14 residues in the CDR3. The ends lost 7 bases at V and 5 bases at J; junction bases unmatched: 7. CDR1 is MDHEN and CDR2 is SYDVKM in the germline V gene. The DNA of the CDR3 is TGTGCCAGCACCAATCCGGGACAGGGGACTGAAGCTTTCTTT. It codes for CASTNPGQGTEAFF. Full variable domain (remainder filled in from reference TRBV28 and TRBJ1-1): DVKVTQSSRYLVKRTGEKVFLECVQDMDHENMFWYRQDPGLGLRLIYFSYDVKMKEKGDIPEGYSVSREKKERFSLILESASTNQTSMYLCASTNPGQGTEAFFGQGTRLTVV.

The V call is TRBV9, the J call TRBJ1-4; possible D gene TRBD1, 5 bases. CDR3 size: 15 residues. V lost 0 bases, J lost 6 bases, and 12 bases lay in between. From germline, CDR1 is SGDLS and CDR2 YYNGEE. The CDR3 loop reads CASSVGAGPYEKLFF. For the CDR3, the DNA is TGTGCCAGCAGCGTAGGCGCAGGGCCATATGAAAAACTGTTTTTT.

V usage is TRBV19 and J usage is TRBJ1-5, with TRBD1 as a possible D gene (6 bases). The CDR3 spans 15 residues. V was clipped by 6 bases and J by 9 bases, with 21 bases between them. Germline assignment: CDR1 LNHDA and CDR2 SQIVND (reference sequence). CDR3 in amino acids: CASSRGGTSGMPQHF. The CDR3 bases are TGTGCCAGTAGCCGCGGGGGGACATCGGGTATGCCCCAGCATTTT.

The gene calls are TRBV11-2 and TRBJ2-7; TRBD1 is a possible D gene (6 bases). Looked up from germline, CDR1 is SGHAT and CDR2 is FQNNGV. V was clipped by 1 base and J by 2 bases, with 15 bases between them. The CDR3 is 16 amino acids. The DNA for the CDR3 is TGTGCCAGCAGCTTAGTCTTAACAGGGCCTACCTACGAGCAGTACTTC. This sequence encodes CASSLVLTGPTYEQYF.

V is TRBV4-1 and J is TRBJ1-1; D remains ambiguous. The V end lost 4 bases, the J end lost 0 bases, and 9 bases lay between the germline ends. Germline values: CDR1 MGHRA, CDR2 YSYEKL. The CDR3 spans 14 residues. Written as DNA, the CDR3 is TGCGCCAGCAGCCTGGGCCTCATGAACACTGAAGCTTTCTTT. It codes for CASSLGLMNTEAFF.

The CDR3 DNA reads as TGTGCCAGCAGCCCCGCGGCGGGGGGCTCCTACGAGCAGTACTTC. This sequence encodes CASSPAAGGSYEQYF. The chain combines TRBV6-5 with TRBJ2-7; 8 bases match TRBD2. Trimming took 6 bases from V and 0 from J; bases not matched to a gene: 7. In germline, CDR1 is MNHEY, CDR2 SVGAGI. CDR3 length: 15 amino acids.